The next 20 T cell receptor beta chains were all read from a single sample in a study of blood T cell repertoires in COVID-19. Assay: immunoSEQ multiplex PCR; the TCRdb copy retains only in-frame clones and omits some. The sample consists of just under 70,000 clones, about nine tenths of them appearing once. Sequencing input: peripheral blood. The receptors come from a man younger than 40 with acute or convalescent COVID-19.

This sequence joins TRBV5-1 and TRBJ1-4, with D maybe TRBD1 (6 bases). Trimming removed 3 bases at V and 7 bases at J, with 7 bases between. The CDR3 contains 12 residues. The V gene's germline CDR1 is SGHRS and CDR2 YFSETQ. Written as DNA, the CDR3 is TGCGCCAGCAGCTCACAGGGTGAAAAACTGTTTTTT. Translating gives CASSSQGEKLFF.

This clone was seen only a few times. The chain combines TRBV3-1 (or the pseudogene TRBV3-2) with TRBJ2-2; 15 nucleotides align to TRBD2. The V segment lost 10 bases and the J segment 8 bases; nucleotides outside the gene matches: 11. This CDR3 is built from 16 residues. Germline CDR1 and CDR2: LGHDT and YNNKEL (reference sequence). In DNA form, the CDR3 reads TGTGCCACCTCCTCATGGACTAGCGGGAGGGTTGGGGAGCTGTTTTTT. Encoded protein: CATSSWTSGRVGELFF.

This clone was detected a few times. The chain couples TRBV20-1 to TRBJ2-7; unclear D gene. Trimming removed 4 bases from V and 0 bases from J, with 4 bases in between. Germline values: CDR1 DFQATT, CDR2 SNEGSKA (reference sequence). The CDR3 covers 11 residues. The CDR3 spells CSATRSYEQYF. The CDR3 nucleotides read TGCAGTGCTACCCGCTCCTACGAGCAGTACTTC.

The DNA of the CDR3 is TGTGCCAGTAGTATATATAGCGATCCGTACAATGAGCAGTTCTTC. Translated: CASSIYSDPYNEQFF. The gene calls are TRBV19 and TRBJ2-1; a possible D gene is TRBD2 (5 bases). Trimming left V 2 bases short and J 4 bases short, with 12 bases between. This CDR3 has 15 residues. The V gene's germline CDR1 is LNHDA and CDR2 SQIVND (reference sequence).

This clone was seen a handful of times. The V gene is TRBV6-1, the J gene TRBJ2-3, with 10 bases matching TRBD2. The germline V gene has CDR1 MNHNS and CDR2 SASEGT. With 0 bases clipped from V and 4 bases from J, the junction kept 1 base outside the gene matches. This CDR3 is built from 15 residues. This CDR3 reads CASSEASGRPDTQYF. CDR3 nucleotides: TGTGCCAGCAGTGAAGCTAGCGGGAGGCCAGATACGCAGTATTTT.

V is TRBV14 and J is TRBJ1-1; tentatively, D is TRBD1 (5 bases). CDR1 is SGHDN, CDR2 FVKESK, per germline. The germline V and J ends were trimmed by 4 bases and 2 bases, with 8 bases remaining between them. This CDR3 region has 13 residues. CDR3 bases: TGTGCCAGCAGCCTGACAGCCAACACTGAAGCTTTCTTT. This translates into CASSLTANTEAFF.

The rearrangement joins TRBV18 to TRBJ1-2; TRBD1 agrees at 8 bases. Germline CDR1 KGHSH, CDR2 LQKENI. The CDR3 sequence is 13 residues long. The V segment lost 3 bases and the J segment 5 bases; nucleotides outside the gene matches: 2. The CDR3 DNA follows: TGTGCCAGCTCACCGGGACAGGATTATGGCTACACCTTC. As protein: CASSPGQDYGYTF.

V usage is TRBV9 and J usage is TRBJ1-1; no reliable D call. The CDR3 loop spans 13 amino acids. Trimming removed 3 bases from V and 1 base from J, with 7 bases in between. CDR1 is SGDLS, CDR2 YYNGEE, per germline. The DNA of the CDR3 is TGTGCCAGCAGCGGAGGTGGGAACACTGAAGCTTTCTTT. Its protein is CASSGGGNTEAFF.

The J gene is TRBJ2-1, the V gene TRBV4-3, with D unresolved. Trimming removed 0 bases at V and 1 base at J, with 10 bases between. The CDR3 has 16 residues. Germline CDR1 reads LGHNA; CDR2 reads YSLEER. CDR3 amino acids: CASSQDWRQSYNEQFF. CDR3 DNA: TGCGCCAGCAGCCAAGATTGGCGACAATCCTACAATGAGCAGTTCTTC.

CDR3 sequence reads: CASSAKTGKTGELFF. The CDR3 DNA is TGTGCCAGCAGCGCAAAGACAGGAAAGACCGGGGAGCTGTTTTTT. The rearrangement uses TRBV9 and TRBJ2-2; D is perhaps TRBD1 (6 bases). Germline V gene lookup returns CDR1 SGDLS and CDR2 YYNGEE. CDR3 size: 15 residues. Trimming stripped 3 bases from V and 5 bases from J, with 14 bases between.

The chain couples TRBV7-2 to TRBJ2-1, with 7 bases identical to TRBD2. The CDR3 extends over 17 amino acids. The V and J ends lost 2 bases and 1 base, in that order; junction bases with no gene match: 8. Germline CDR1 and CDR2: SGHTA and FQGNSA. CDR3 sequence (DNA): TGTGCCAGCAGCTTAAAGGTGGGACTACTATCCTACAATGAGCAGTTCTTC. The encoded protein is CASSLKVGLLSYNEQFF.

V usage is TRBV5-6 and J usage is TRBJ2-5; 16 nucleotides line up with TRBD2. The CDR3 is 18 amino acids. Trimming took 1 base from V and 5 from J; bases not matched to a gene: 8. CDR1 SGHDT and CDR2 YYEEEE come from the germline V gene. CDR3 sequence reads: CASSLLGLAGGVGETQYF. The CDR3 DNA sequence: TGTGCCAGCAGCTTGCTGGGACTAGCGGGAGGGGTGGGCGAGACCCAGTACTTC. The full variable domain, its missing parts supplied by reference TRBV5-6 and TRBJ2-5, is DAGVTQSPTHLIKTRGQQVTLRCSPKSGHDTVSWYQQALGQGPQFIFQYYEEEERQRGNFPDRFSGHQFPNYSSELNVNALLLGDSALYLCASSLLGLAGGVGETQYFGPGTRLLVL.

The gene calls are TRBV4-1 and TRBJ2-1, with D possibly matching TRBD2 (5 bases). With 2 bases removed from V and 2 bases from J, the gap between germline ends came to 10 bases. Germline lookup yields CDR1 MGHRA and CDR2 YSYEKL. This CDR3 contains 15 residues. CDR3 DNA: TGCGCCAGCAGCCAAAATGGACTGGCCTACAATGAGCAGTTCTTC. As protein: CASSQNGLAYNEQFF.

This clone was recorded once. The V gene is TRBV30, the J gene TRBJ1-5, with 8 bases fitting TRBD1. Trimming at V came to 5 bases and at J to 6 bases, leaving 6 bases not matched to a gene. Germline V gene lookup returns CDR1 GTSNPN and CDR2 SVGIG (reference sequence). This CDR3 region has 13 residues. CDR3 amino acids: CAWGQGGSQPQHF. The CDR3 region has the DNA TGTGCCTGGGGACAGGGCGGGAGTCAGCCCCAGCATTTT.

This chain joins TRBV7-9 and TRBJ2-3; 7 bases match TRBD2. Germline CDR1 SEHNR, CDR2 FQNEAQ (reference sequence). CDR3 length equals 17 residues. V dropped 5 bases and J dropped 0; count of bases not matched to a gene: 11. CDR3 nucleotides: TGTGCCAGCAGCCTCGGAGGGAGGGCCTCTAGCACAGATACGCAGTATTTT. Its protein is CASSLGGRASSTDTQYF.

J is TRBJ1-2 and V is TRBV28, with TRBD1 identical over 8 bases. Germline CDR1 reads MDHEN; CDR2 reads SYDVKM. The V and J ends lost 1 base and 4 bases, in that order; junction bases with no gene match: 5. The CDR3 has 15 residues. Here the CDR3 reads CASSLSGQGLYGYTF. The CDR3 region has the DNA TGTGCCAGCAGTTTATCCGGACAGGGCCTCTATGGCTACACCTTC.

A single count supports this clone. V gene TRBV7-6 combines with J gene TRBJ1-1, with D maybe TRBD1 (5 bases). This CDR3 has 15 residues. The germline V gene encodes CDR1 SGHVS and CDR2 FNYEAQ. With 1 base removed from V and 1 base from J, the gap between germline ends came to 10 bases. The CDR3 bases are TGTGCCAGCAGCTTAGTTGTAGGGGAGAACACTGAAGCTTTCTTT. It codes for CASSLVVGENTEAFF. Full variable domain (remainder filled in from reference TRBV7-6 and TRBJ1-1): GAGVSQSPRYKVTKRGQDVALRCDPISGHVSLYWYRQALGQGPEFLTYFNYEAQQDKSGLPNDRFSAERPEGSISTLTIQRTEQRDSAMYRCASSLVVGENTEAFFGQGTRLTVV.

This clone was counted a single time. This rearrangement joins TRBV6-5 to TRBJ2-2, with 7 bases identical to TRBD1. V was pared by 5 bases and J by 4 bases, with 4 bases of the junction left unmatched. The CDR3 extends over 14 amino acids. Germline V gives CDR1 MNHEY, CDR2 SVGAGI. The CDR3 DNA reads as TGTGCCAGCAGTACAGGGGTAGCCACCGGGGAGCTGTTTTTT. Its translation: CASSTGVATGELFF.

The gene calls are TRBV5-5 and TRBJ2-7; perhaps TRBD2 as D (6 bases). From germline, CDR1 is SGHKS and CDR2 YYEKEE (reference sequence). The CDR3 extends over 12 amino acids. V shed 7 bases and J shed 6 bases, with 14 bases lying between them. CDR3 sequence (DNA): TGTGCCAGCGGGACTCCATTCCTCGAGCAGTACTTC. This translates into CASGTPFLEQYF.

The rearrangement joins TRBV24-1 to TRBJ2-5; 8 nucleotides line up with TRBD1. The CDR3 spans 16 residues. V dropped 4 bases and J dropped 2; count of bases not matched to a gene: 8. In germline, CDR1 is KGHDR, CDR2 SFDVKD. CDR3 nucleotides: TGTGCCACCAGTGAAAACGGACAGGGTTCGCAAGAGACCCAGTACTTC. As protein: CATSENGQGSQETQYF.